This T cell receptor beta chain was documented in a study of CD8+CD57+ T cells in acquired aplastic anemia. Those patients picked for sequencing had displayed CD8+CD57+ cell expansion on flow cytometry. TCR beta VDJ and CDR3 were profiled, and genomic DNA was the template. MiXCR was run by TCRdb on the reads, yielding one entry per CDR3 protein. The sample includes a few hundred thousand distinct CDR3 sequences, approximately 60% of them seen just once. This clonotype occurred a few times. Its antigen is unknown. The DNA is omitted, as the CDR3 cannot be located on it reliably, and the CDR3 follows TCRdb's listing. Study conclusions and caveats: Overlapping CD8+ CDR3 repertoires of patients and controls contained twenty-nine shared sequences.

Sequencing was done on a sample of sorted CD4+, CD8+, or CD8+CD57+ T cells (not recorded which) from PBMCs. The sequence was collected from a human donor with aplastic anemia.

The CDR3 sequence: CASSYWAGGAGELCF. The V and J genes are TRBV6-5 and TRBJ2-2; the DNA was not used to check the table's D call, TRBD1. Germline CDR1 is MNHEY and CDR2 is SVGAGI. Inclusive of both ends, the CDR3 amounts to 15 amino acids.